Following are 31 T cell receptor beta chains from one sample sequenced in a study of T cell repertoires in cytomegalovirus infection. TCRdb re-derived calls from the reads in MiXCR, one entry per CDR3 protein. The profile covers approximately 500,000 distinct CDR3 sequences, with approximately 10% appearing a single time and roughly 10% taken by the ten largest. The specimen sequenced was PBMCs. The receptors derive from a human donor in good health (CMV status not recorded). Some clones in this sample may be carry-over from other donors' samples.

Ten or more counts support this clonotype. CDR3 sequence (DNA): TGCAGTGCCCCCGGGACTAGTTTTGGGGGTAGCACAGATACGCAGTATTTT. Residues: CSAPGTSFGGSTDTQYF. V and J are TRBV20-1 and TRBJ2-3; 8 bases map to TRBD2. This CDR3 spans 17 amino acids. V dropped 6 bases and J dropped 0; count of bases not matched to a gene: 14. The germline CDR1 and CDR2 sequences are DFQATT and SNEGSKA (reference sequence).

This clonotype was counted many times. This chain connects TRBV5-6 to TRBJ2-1; 7 bases line up with TRBD1. CDR1 and CDR2 from the germline V gene are SGHDT and YYEEEE. The CDR3 length is 15 residues. V shed 5 bases and J 6 bases; nucleotides not matched to a gene: 11. In DNA form, the CDR3 reads TGTGCCAGCAGTATAGGACAGGTGCCCTCCAATGAGCAGTTCTTC. Translating gives CASSIGQVPSNEQFF. The entire variable domain, with the rest obtained from reference TRBV5-6 and TRBJ2-1, is as follows: DAGVTQSPTHLIKTRGQQVTLRCSPKSGHDTVSWYQQALGQGPQFIFQYYEEEERQRGNFPDRFSGHQFPNYSSELNVNALLLGDSALYLCASSIGQVPSNEQFFGPGTRLTVL.

The table lists this clonotype with many counts. The chain couples TRBV12-3 or TRBV12-4 to TRBJ2-7; D possibly corresponds to TRBD2 (6 bases). V lost 7 bases and J lost 3, with 16 bases in between. This CDR3 contains 14 residues. This CDR3 reads CASTWGETVYEQYF. DNA of the CDR3: TGTGCCAGCACCTGGGGGGAGACAGTCTACGAGCAGTACTTC.

The sample holds many counts of this clonotype. This sequence joins TRBV6-1 and TRBJ1-4, with TRBD1 matching 9 bases. The V gene's germline CDR1 is MNHNS and CDR2 SASEGT. V gave up 6 bases and J gave up 2 bases; unmatched junction bases: 10. The CDR3 runs 17 residues. The CDR3 loop reads CASSSTGQGFTNEKLFF. Here the CDR3 DNA reads TGTGCCAGCAGCTCAACAGGACAGGGGTTCACTAATGAAAAACTGTTTTTT.

V is TRBV4-2 and J is TRBJ1-2; perhaps TRBD1 as D (6 bases). Germline assignment: CDR1 LGHNA and CDR2 YNFKEQ. CDR3 length: 14 residues. Trimming stripped 0 bases from V and 4 bases from J, with 9 bases between. In DNA form, the CDR3 reads TGTGCCAGCAGCCAAGAGGTCAGGGGCTATGGCTACACCTTC. This sequence encodes CASSQEVRGYGYTF.

This clonotype was counted at least ten times. The chain is built from TRBV7-9 and TRBJ1-2, with TRBD1 as a possible D gene (6 bases). The germline V gene has CDR1 SEHNR and CDR2 FQNEAQ (reference sequence). Trimming took off 1 base at V and 0 bases at J, with 12 bases between the two ends. The CDR3 is 16 amino acids. Here the CDR3 reads CASSLGTATANYGYTF. The DNA for the CDR3 is TGTGCCAGCAGCTTAGGGACAGCGACAGCTAACTATGGCTACACCTTC.

The chain is built from TRBV24-1 and TRBJ2-3; 7 bases align to TRBD2. This CDR3 has 18 residues. Germline CDR1 and CDR2: KGHDR and SFDVKD. Trimming at V came to 3 bases and at J to 2 bases, leaving 13 bases not matched to a gene. CDR3 sequence reads: CATSDLRREPGSTDTQYF. CDR3 nucleotide sequence: TGTGCCACCAGTGATCTCCGGCGGGAGCCAGGCTCCACAGATACGCAGTATTTT.

This clonotype was picked up many times. Sequence at one end of the junction differs from germline and may be a read error. The chain has TRBV23-1 and TRBJ2-1; TRBD2 agrees at 12 bases. TRBV23-1 is an ORF for which the function is uncertain. The CDR3 runs 12 residues. The CDR3 reads CASSPGLAGGIF. DNA for the CDR3: TGCGCCAGCAGCCCGGGACTAGCGGGCGGCATCTTC.

There are many counts of this clonotype. In nucleotides, the CDR3 is TGTGCCAGCAGTTGGATAGATCAGCCCCAGCATTTT. It translates to CASSWIDQPQHF. This chain uses TRBV27 with TRBJ1-5; D call uncertain. This CDR3 region has 12 residues. Germline CDR1 reads MNHEY; CDR2 reads SMNVEV (reference sequence). V was trimmed by 4 bases and J by 5 bases, leaving 6 bases between them.

This clonotype was detected ten times or more. This chain joins TRBV5-4 and TRBJ1-1; 8 bases match TRBD1. The CDR3 length is 15 residues. Germline V gene lookup returns CDR1 SGHNT and CDR2 YYREEE (reference sequence). With V trimmed by 7 bases and J by 8 bases, 16 bases remained unmatched. In DNA, the CDR3 is TGTGCCAGCGGAGCAGGGGGCACAGGAATAACCGAAGCTTTCTTT. Its protein product is CASGAGGTGITEAFF.

Ten or more counts support this clonotype. This rearrangement joins TRBV4-2 to TRBJ1-3; a possible D gene is TRBD1 (5 bases). V was trimmed by 1 base and J by 0 bases, leaving 7 bases between them. The CDR3 has 15 residues. CDR1 is LGHNA, CDR2 YNFKEQ, per germline. The CDR3 sequence: CASSQGGYSGNTIYF. The CDR3 region has the DNA TGTGCCAGCAGCCAAGGGGGGTACTCTGGAAACACCATATATTTT.

The chain uses TRBV20-1 and TRBJ2-6; 11 nucleotides line up with TRBD2. The V gene end was trimmed by 2 bases and the J gene end by 4 bases; junction bases not matched to a gene: 10. This CDR3 comprises 18 residues. Germline V CDR1 and CDR2: DFQATT, SNEGSKA (reference sequence). The CDR3 protein is CSARTPSGRSTGANVLTF. The CDR3 nucleotides are TGCAGTGCTAGAACGCCTAGCGGGAGGAGTACGGGGGCCAACGTCCTGACTTTC.

This clonotype was picked up many times. The chain links TRBV28 to TRBJ2-5; a possible D gene is TRBD2 (5 bases). CDR1 and CDR2 from the germline V gene are MDHEN and SYDVKM. Trimming took 6 bases from V and 4 from J, leaving 15 bases between them. This CDR3 has 14 residues. CDR3 sequence reads: CASSLGGRGETQYF. The CDR3 region has the DNA TGTGCCAGCAGCTTAGGTGGGAGAGGAGAGACCCAGTACTTC.

CDR3 in DNA: TGCGCCAGCAGCTTGGGCGGGTCAAGCTTCTACAATGAGCAGTTCTTC. This codes for CASSLGGSSFYNEQFF. This chain joins TRBV5-1 and TRBJ2-1, with D possibly being TRBD2 (5 bases). The CDR3 consists of 16 residues. Trimming removed 0 bases at V and 3 bases at J, with 13 bases between. Per the germline V gene, CDR1 is SGHRS and CDR2 is YFSETQ.

This clonotype was observed a few times. The genes are TRBV9 and TRBJ2-3, with D perhaps TRBD2 (5 bases). The CDR3 extends over 16 amino acids. V lost 0 bases and J 4 bases, leaving 15 bases between the germline ends. Germline V gene data show CDR1 as SGDLS and CDR2 as YYNGEE. In DNA form, the CDR3 reads TGTGCCAGCAGCGTAGGTATGGGCGGCGGGCCAGATACGCAGTATTTT. It translates to CASSVGMGGGPDTQYF.

V gene TRBV20-1 combines with J gene TRBJ2-2; TRBD1 agrees at 9 bases. Germline CDR1 DFQATT, CDR2 SNEGSKA (reference sequence). This CDR3 comprises 15 residues. V gave up 0 bases and J gave up 4 bases; unmatched junction bases: 3. In DNA, the CDR3 is TGCAGTGCTAGAGATCCACAGGGGGCCACCGGGGAGCTGTTTTTT. Amino acid sequence: CSARDPQGATGELFF.

This clonotype was counted a few times. This rearrangement joins TRBV20-1 to TRBJ2-4, with D possibly matching TRBD1 (5 bases). The CDR3 runs 14 residues. V was pared by 2 bases and J by 0 bases, with 8 bases between. Germline V gives CDR1 DFQATT, CDR2 SNEGSKA (reference sequence). In DNA, the CDR3 is TGCAGTGCTAGACCACAGGTAGCCAAAAACATTCAGTACTTC. Residues: CSARPQVAKNIQYF.

This clonotype has just a few counts. V usage is TRBV2 and J usage is TRBJ2-7, with no clear D. V lost 4 bases and J 1 base, leaving 8 bases between the germline ends. The CDR3 totals 13 residues. Looked up from germline, CDR1 is SNHLY and CDR2 is FYNNEI. The chain's CDR3 is CASSGPESYEQYF. The CDR3 DNA is TGTGCCAGCAGTGGGCCAGAGTCCTACGAGCAGTACTTC.

The V and J genes are TRBV7-6 and TRBJ2-1; a possible D gene is TRBD2 (6 bases). This CDR3 is built from 13 residues. CDR1 is SGHVS and CDR2 is FNYEAQ in the germline V gene. V lost 8 bases and J lost 0, with 8 bases in between. The CDR3 coding sequence is TGTGCCAGCGGGGGGTTCTCCTACAATGAGCAGTTCTTC. Translated: CASGGFSYNEQFF.

The genes are TRBV12-3 or TRBV12-4 and TRBJ2-5; a possible D gene is TRBD1 (5 bases). This CDR3 spans 17 amino acids. V dropped 4 bases and J dropped 5 bases, with 23 bases sitting between them. CDR3 region: CASSWGYLEQSGETQYF. The CDR3 coding sequence is TGTGCCAGCAGTTGGGGCTATCTAGAACAGTCAGGGGAGACCCAGTACTTC.

This clonotype was seen many times. This chain uses TRBV12-3 or TRBV12-4 with TRBJ2-5; D gene unclear. Trimming took 5 bases from V and 2 from J, leaving 9 bases between them. The CDR3 length is 13 residues. CDR3 bases: TGTGCCAGCAGTCCGGCAAGGCAAGAGACCCAGTACTTC. It codes for CASSPARQETQYF.

A note on this clonotype: This may stem from a read error, because a much larger clone lies one nucleotide away. The V gene is TRBV6-2 or TRBV6-3, the J gene TRBJ1-2; D is ambiguous. Germline V gene lookup returns CDR1 MNHEY and CDR2 SVGEGT. Between the trimmed V and J ends, which lost 6 bases and 7 bases, there was a span of 9 bases. This CDR3 spans 11 amino acids. This chain's CDR3 is CASSRGFGYTF. CDR3 DNA sequence: TGTGCCAGCAGCCGAGGCTTTGGCTACACCTTC.

This clonotype appeared many times. The rearrangement uses TRBV24-1 and TRBJ1-2, with D uncertain. V lost 9 bases, J lost 4 bases, and 8 bases lay in between. Germline V gene lookup returns CDR1 KGHDR and CDR2 SFDVKD. The CDR3 extends over 11 amino acids. The CDR3 region is CATSTIYGYTF. The CDR3 region has the DNA TGTGCCACCTCAACAATCTATGGCTACACCTTC.

This clonotype was recorded many times. CDR3 residues: CASSLTQGAGELFF. Here the CDR3 DNA reads TGTGCCAGCAGCTTAACTCAGGGGGCCGGGGAGCTGTTTTTT. V gene TRBV7-9 combines with J gene TRBJ2-2; 7 positions agree with TRBD1. Germline V lookup: CDR1 SEHNR, CDR2 FQNEAQ (reference sequence). With 2 bases clipped from V and 6 bases from J, the junction kept 3 bases outside the gene matches. The CDR3 totals 14 residues.

This clonotype occurred many times. The J gene is TRBJ2-3, the V gene TRBV7-2; tentatively, D is TRBD2 (6 bases). The V gene's germline CDR1 is SGHTA and CDR2 FQGNSA. Deletions cut 5 bases from V and 2 bases from J, with 14 bases between. There are 15 residues in the CDR3. CDR3 DNA sequence: TGTGCCAGCAGCAACCGACTAGGGTACACAGATACGCAGTATTTT. Protein product: CASSNRLGYTDTQYF.

CDR3 coding DNA: TGTGCCACCAGCAAAGGGGGGGGGGGTGAAGGCTCCTACGAGCAGTACTTC. It specifies CATSKGGGGEGSYEQYF. The rearrangement links TRBV15 to TRBJ2-7, with D tentatively TRBD2 (7 bases). CDR3 length: 17 amino acids. V gave up 4 bases and J gave up 0 bases, with 19 bases separating them. Germline assignment: CDR1 LNHNV and CDR2 YYDKDF (reference sequence).

This clonotype was recorded many times. This chain links TRBV12-3 or TRBV12-4 with TRBJ2-2, with D tentatively TRBD1 (6 bases). The CDR3 contains 13 residues. V lost 1 base and J lost 9, with 9 bases in between. The CDR3 sequence is CASSLGRDRELFF. DNA of the CDR3: TGTGCCAGCAGTTTAGGCCGGGACAGGGAGCTGTTTTTT.

There are many counts of this clonotype. The J gene is TRBJ1-6, the V gene TRBV7-3; D call uncertain. Per the germline V gene, CDR1 is SGHTA and CDR2 is FQGTGA. Trimming removed 5 bases from V and 8 bases from J, with 10 bases in between. The CDR3 consists of 13 residues. CDR3 amino acids: CASSPTVDSPLHF. CDR3 sequence (DNA): TGTGCCAGCAGCCCAACCGTAGATTCACCCCTCCACTTT.

J is TRBJ2-3 and V is TRBV29-1; TRBD2 agrees at 9 bases. V trimming: 4 bases; J trimming: 3 bases; junction bases outside the gene matches: 8. Germline CDR1 SQVTM, CDR2 ANQGSEA. This CDR3 comprises 15 residues. CDR3 in amino acids: CSVVMAGGRTDTQYF. CDR3 coding DNA: TGCAGCGTTGTAATGGCGGGGGGGCGGACAGATACGCAGTATTTT.

This clonotype has more than one count but fewer than ten. This chain joins TRBV4-2 and TRBJ2-2; no clear D gene. This CDR3 has 13 amino acids. The germline V and J ends were trimmed by 0 bases and 7 bases, with 6 bases remaining between them. Germline CDR1 LGHNA, CDR2 YNFKEQ. The CDR3 DNA reads TGTGCCAGCAGCCAAGATTCGAACGGGGAGCTGTTTTTT. Its protein is CASSQDSNGELFF.

This clonotype showed up many times. The chain links TRBV6-1 to TRBJ2-1; TRBD2 aligns across 15 bases. The germline V gene encodes CDR1 MNHNS and CDR2 SASEGT. V gave up 2 bases and J gave up 9 bases; unmatched junction bases: 5. The CDR3 sequence is 16 residues long. CDR3 protein: CASSELGLAGGGEQFF. The CDR3 DNA sequence: TGTGCCAGCAGTGAACTTGGACTAGCGGGGGGGGGTGAGCAGTTCTTC.